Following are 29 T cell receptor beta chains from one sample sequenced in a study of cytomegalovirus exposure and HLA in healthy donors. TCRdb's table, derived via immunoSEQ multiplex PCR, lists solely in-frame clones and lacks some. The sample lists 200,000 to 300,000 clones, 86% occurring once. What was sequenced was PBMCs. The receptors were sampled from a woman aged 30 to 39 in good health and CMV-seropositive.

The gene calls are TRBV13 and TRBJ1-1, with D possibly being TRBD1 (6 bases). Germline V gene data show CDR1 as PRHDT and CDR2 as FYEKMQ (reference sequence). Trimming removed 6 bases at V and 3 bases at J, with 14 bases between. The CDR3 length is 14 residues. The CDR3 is CASRTAQGYTEAFF. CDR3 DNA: TGTGCCAGCAGAACAGCCCAGGGGTACACTGAAGCTTTCTTT.

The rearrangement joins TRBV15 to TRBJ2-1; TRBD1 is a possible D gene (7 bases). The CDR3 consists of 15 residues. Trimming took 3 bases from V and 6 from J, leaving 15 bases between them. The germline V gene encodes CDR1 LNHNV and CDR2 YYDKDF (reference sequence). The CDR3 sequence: CATSSNGGTVNEQFF. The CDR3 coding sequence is TGTGCCACCAGCAGCAATGGGGGGACAGTCAATGAGCAGTTCTTC.

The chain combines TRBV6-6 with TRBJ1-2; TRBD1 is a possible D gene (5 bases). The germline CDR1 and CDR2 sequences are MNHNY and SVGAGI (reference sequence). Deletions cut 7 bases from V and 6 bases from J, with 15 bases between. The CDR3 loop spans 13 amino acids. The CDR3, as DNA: TGTGCCAGCATGGACCAGGGCAACAATGGCTACACCTTC. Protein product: CASMDQGNNGYTF.

The CDR3 nucleotides are TGCGCCAGCAGTGAGTTGGCGGCCGATTTTAGCAATCAGCCCCAGCATTTT. This sequence encodes CASSELAADFSNQPQHF. V is TRBV10-1 and J is TRBJ1-5; D is ambiguous. In germline, CDR1 is WNHNN, CDR2 SYGVQD (reference sequence). This CDR3 region has 17 residues. Trimming took off 1 base at V and 0 bases at J, with 13 bases between the two ends.

The DNA of the CDR3 is TGCGCCAGCAGGTTGTTTCTAGCGGGAACAGATACGCAGTATTTT. Amino acid sequence: CASRLFLAGTDTQYF. The chain links TRBV5-1 to TRBJ2-3; TRBD2 agrees at 9 bases. This CDR3 comprises 15 residues. The trim removed 5 bases at V and 3 bases at J, leaving 7 bases unmatched. The germline gives CDR1 SGHRS, CDR2 YFSETQ.

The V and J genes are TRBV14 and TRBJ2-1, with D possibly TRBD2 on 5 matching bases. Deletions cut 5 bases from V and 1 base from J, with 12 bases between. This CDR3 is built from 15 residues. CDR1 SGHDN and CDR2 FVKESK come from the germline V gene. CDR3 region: CASSSPGISYNEQFF. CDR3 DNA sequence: TGTGCCAGCAGCAGCCCGGGGATATCCTACAATGAGCAGTTCTTC.

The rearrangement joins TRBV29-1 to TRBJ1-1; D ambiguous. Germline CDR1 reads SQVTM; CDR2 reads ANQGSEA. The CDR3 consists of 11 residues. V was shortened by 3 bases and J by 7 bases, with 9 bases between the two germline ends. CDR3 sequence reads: CSVDRSDEAFF. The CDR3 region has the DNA TGCAGCGTTGACAGGTCTGATGAAGCTTTCTTT.

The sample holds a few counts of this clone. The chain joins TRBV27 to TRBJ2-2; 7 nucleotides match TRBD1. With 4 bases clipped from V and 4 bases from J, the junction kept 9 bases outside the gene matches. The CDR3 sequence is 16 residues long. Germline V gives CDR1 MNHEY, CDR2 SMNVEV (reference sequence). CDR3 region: CASSWDSVLGTGELFF. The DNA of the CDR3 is TGTGCCAGCAGTTGGGACAGCGTCCTAGGCACCGGGGAGCTGTTTTTT.

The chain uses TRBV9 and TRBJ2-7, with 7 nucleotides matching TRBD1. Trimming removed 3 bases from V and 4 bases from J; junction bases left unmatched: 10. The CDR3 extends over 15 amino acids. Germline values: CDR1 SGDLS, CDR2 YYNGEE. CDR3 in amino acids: CASSADMAGGYEQYF. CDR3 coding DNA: TGTGCCAGCAGCGCCGATATGGCAGGGGGTTACGAGCAGTACTTC.

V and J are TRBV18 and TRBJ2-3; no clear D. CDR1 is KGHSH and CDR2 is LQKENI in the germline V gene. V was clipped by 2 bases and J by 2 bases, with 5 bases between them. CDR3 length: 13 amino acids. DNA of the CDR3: TGTGCCAGCTCACCAGGGCTCACAGATACGCAGTATTTT. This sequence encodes CASSPGLTDTQYF.

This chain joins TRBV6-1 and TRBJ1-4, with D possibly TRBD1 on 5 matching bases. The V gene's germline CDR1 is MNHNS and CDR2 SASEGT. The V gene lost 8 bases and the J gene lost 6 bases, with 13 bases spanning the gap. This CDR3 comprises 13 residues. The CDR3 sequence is CASWWGGYEKLFF. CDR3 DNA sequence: TGTGCCAGCTGGTGGGGGGGATATGAAAAACTGTTTTTT.

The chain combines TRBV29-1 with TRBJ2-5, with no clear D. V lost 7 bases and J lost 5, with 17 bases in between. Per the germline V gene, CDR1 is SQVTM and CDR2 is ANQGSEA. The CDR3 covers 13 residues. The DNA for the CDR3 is TGCAGCGCCCATACCCCCGGTCCGGAGACCCAGTACTTC. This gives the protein CSAHTPGPETQYF.

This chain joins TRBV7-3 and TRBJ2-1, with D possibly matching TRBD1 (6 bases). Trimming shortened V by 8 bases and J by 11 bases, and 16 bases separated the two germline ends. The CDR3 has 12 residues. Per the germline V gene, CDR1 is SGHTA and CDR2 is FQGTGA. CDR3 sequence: CASGPAGAQQFF. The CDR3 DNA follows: TGTGCCAGCGGCCCAGCAGGGGCCCAGCAGTTCTTC.

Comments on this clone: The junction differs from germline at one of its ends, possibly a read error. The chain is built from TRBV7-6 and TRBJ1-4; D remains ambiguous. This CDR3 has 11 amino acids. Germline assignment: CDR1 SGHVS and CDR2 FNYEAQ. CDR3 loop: CASTTGEKLFF. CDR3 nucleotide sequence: TGTGCGAGCACGACGGGAGAAAAACTGTTTTTT.

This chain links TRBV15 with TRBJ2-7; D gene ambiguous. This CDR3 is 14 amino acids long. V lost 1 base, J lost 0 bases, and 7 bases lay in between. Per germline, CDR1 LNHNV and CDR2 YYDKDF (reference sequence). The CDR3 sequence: CATSRARSSYEQYF. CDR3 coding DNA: TGTGCCACCAGCAGAGCCCGCAGCTCCTACGAGCAGTACTTC.

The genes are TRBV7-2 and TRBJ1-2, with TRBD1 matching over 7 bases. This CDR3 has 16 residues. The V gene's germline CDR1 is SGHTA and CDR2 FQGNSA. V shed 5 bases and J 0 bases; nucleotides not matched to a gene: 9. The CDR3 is CASSLGGQLANYGYTF. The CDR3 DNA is TGTGCCAGCAGCCTAGGGGGACAGCTAGCTAACTATGGCTACACCTTC.

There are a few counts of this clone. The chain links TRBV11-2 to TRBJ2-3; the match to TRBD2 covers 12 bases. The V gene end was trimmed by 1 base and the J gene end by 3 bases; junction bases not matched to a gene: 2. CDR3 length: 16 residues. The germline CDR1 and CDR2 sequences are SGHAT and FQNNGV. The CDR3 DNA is TGTGCCAGCAGCTTAGTAGGACTAGCGGGAACAGATACGCAGTATTTT. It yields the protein CASSLVGLAGTDTQYF.

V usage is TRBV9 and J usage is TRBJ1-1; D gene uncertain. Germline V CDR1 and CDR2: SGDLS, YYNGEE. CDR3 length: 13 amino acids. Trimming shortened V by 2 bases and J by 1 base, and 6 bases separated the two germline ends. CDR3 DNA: TGTGCCAGCAGCGTCTCCGGGAACACTGAAGCTTTCTTT. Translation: CASSVSGNTEAFF.

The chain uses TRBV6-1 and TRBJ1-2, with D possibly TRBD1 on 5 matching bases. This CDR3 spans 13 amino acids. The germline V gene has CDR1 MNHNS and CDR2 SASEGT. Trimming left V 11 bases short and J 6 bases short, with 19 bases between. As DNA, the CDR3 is TGTGCCGCCGAGCGGCGGGGGGTTGATGGCTACACCTTC. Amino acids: CAAERRGVDGYTF.

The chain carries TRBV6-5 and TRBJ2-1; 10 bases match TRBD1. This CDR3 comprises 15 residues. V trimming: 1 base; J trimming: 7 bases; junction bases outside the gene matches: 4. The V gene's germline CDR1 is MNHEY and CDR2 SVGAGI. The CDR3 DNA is TGTGCCAGCAGTTACTTTTGGGACAGGGGAAATGAGCAGTTCTTC. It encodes CASSYFWDRGNEQFF.

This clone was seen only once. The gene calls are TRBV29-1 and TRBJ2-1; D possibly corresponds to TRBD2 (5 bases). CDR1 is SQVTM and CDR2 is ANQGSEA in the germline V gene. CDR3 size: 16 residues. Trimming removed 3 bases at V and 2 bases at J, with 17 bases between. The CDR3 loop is CSVDTGKPWAYNEQFF. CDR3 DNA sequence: TGCAGCGTTGATACGGGGAAACCCTGGGCCTACAATGAGCAGTTCTTC.

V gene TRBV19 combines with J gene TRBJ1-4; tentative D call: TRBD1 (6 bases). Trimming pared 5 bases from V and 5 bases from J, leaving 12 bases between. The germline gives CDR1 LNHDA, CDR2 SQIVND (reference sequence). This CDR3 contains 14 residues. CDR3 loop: CASSVQGSNEKLFF. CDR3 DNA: TGTGCCAGTAGTGTACAGGGATCGAATGAAAAACTGTTTTTT.

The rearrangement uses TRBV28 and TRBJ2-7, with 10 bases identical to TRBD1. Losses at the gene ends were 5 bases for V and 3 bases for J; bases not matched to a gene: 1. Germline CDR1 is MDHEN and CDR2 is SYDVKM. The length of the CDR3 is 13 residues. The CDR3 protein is CASSGTGDYEQYF. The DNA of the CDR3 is TGTGCCAGCAGTGGGACAGGGGACTACGAGCAGTACTTC.

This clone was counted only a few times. The CDR3 bases are TGTGCTAGTGGTTTGGTTCAGGGGATTGGCTCAAACACTGAAGCTTTCTTT. This translates into CASGLVQGIGSNTEAFF. The chain is built from TRBV12-5 and TRBJ1-1; perhaps TRBD1 as D (6 bases). CDR1 and CDR2 from the germline V gene are LGHNT and FRNRAP. Trimming took off 0 bases at V and 2 bases at J, with 16 bases between the two ends. The CDR3 runs to 17 residues.

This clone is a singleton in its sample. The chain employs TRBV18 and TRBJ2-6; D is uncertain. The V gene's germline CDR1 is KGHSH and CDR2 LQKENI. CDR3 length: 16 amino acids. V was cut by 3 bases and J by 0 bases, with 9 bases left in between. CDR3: CASSPPSSSGANVLTF. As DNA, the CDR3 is TGTGCCAGCTCACCGCCAAGTAGCTCTGGGGCCAACGTCCTGACTTTC.

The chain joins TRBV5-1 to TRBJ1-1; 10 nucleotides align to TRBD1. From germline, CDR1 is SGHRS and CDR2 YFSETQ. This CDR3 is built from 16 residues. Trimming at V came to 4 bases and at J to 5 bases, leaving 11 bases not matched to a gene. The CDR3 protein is CASSSGTGVVGTEAFF. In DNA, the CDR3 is TGCGCCAGCAGCAGCGGGACAGGGGTAGTGGGAACTGAAGCTTTCTTT.

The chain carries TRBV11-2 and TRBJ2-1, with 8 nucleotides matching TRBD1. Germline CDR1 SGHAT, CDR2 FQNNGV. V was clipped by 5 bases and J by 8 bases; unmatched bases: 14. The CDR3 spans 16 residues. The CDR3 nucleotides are TGTGCCAGCAGCCAACGACAGGGGACTGGAAGGGATGAGCAGTTCTTC. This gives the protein CASSQRQGTGRDEQFF. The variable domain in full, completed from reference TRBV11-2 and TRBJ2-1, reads EAGVAQSPRYKIIEKRQSVAFWCNPISGHATLYWYQQILGQGPKLLIQFQNNGVVDDSQLPKDRFSAERLKGVDSTLKIQPAKLEDSAVYLCASSQRQGTGRDEQFFGPGTRLTVL.

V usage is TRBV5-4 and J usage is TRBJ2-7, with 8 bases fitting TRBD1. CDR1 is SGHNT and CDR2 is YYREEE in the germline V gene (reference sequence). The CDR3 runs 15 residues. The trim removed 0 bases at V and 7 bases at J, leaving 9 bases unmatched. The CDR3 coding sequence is TGTGCCAGCAGCTTGGACGGGACAGGCCTACGAGAGCAGTACTTC. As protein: CASSLDGTGLREQYF.

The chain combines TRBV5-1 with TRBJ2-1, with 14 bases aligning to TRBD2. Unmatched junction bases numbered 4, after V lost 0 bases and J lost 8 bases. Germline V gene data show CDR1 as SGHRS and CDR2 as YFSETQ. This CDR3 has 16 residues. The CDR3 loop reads CASSLDGLAGGYEQFF. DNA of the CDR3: TGCGCCAGCAGCTTGGATGGACTAGCGGGAGGATATGAGCAGTTCTTC.